Below, 22 T cell receptor beta chains from the same sample are listed, as sequenced in a study of T cell responses to AZD1222 COVID-19 vaccine. Profiled with immunoSEQ multiplex PCR; TCRdb holds only in-frame clones, not every one. Here the sample spans over 100,000 clones, around 84% being singletons. This sample comprised peripheral blood, obtained on day 0 of AZD1222 vaccination. The source is an adult in good health.

V usage is TRBV10-3 and J usage is TRBJ1-4, with D perhaps TRBD1 (5 bases). Germline lookup yields CDR1 ENHRY and CDR2 SYGVKD. The CDR3 covers 14 residues. Trimming cost V 3 bases and J 6 bases, with 11 bases left between them. The CDR3 nucleotides are TGTGCCATCAGTGAATACGGGGGGGATGAAAAACTGTTTTTT. Translating gives CAISEYGGDEKLFF.

The V call is TRBV7-2, the J call TRBJ2-7, with unresolved D. CDR3 length equals 14 residues. Trimming pared 0 bases from V and 1 base from J, leaving 7 bases between. Germline V gene data show CDR1 as SGHTA and CDR2 as FQGNSA. The CDR3 sequence is CASSLAGKSYEQYF. CDR3 nucleotide sequence: TGTGCCAGCAGCTTAGCGGGGAAATCCTACGAGCAGTACTTC. The entire variable domain, with the rest obtained from reference TRBV7-2 and TRBJ2-7, is as follows: GAGVSQSPSNKVTEKGKDVELRCDPISGHTALYWYRQSLGQGLEFLIYFQGNSAPDKSGLPSDRFSAERTGGSVSTLTIQRTQQEDSAVYLCASSLAGKSYEQYFGPGTRLTVT.

This sequence joins TRBV6-2 or TRBV6-3 and TRBJ1-5; D is uncertain. CDR1 and CDR2 (germline): MNHEY, SVGEGT. The CDR3 loop spans 12 amino acids. With 5 bases removed from V and 9 bases from J, the gap between germline ends came to 11 bases. For the CDR3, the DNA is TGTGCCAGCAGTCCCTCCTCTGGGCCCCAGCATTTT. Encoded protein: CASSPSSGPQHF.

The chain recombines TRBV19 with TRBJ1-5; D gene unclear. Deletions cut 6 bases from V and 6 bases from J, with 18 bases between. This CDR3 has 15 residues. CDR1 is LNHDA and CDR2 is SQIVND in the germline V gene (reference sequence). CDR3 residues: CASSNTPIDGQPQHF. The CDR3 nucleotides read TGTGCCAGTAGCAATACCCCCATCGACGGTCAGCCCCAGCATTTT.

The rearrangement links TRBV11-2 to TRBJ2-7, with a possible D match to TRBD1 (6 bases). CDR1 SGHAT and CDR2 FQNNGV come from the germline V gene. The CDR3 consists of 15 residues. V dropped 5 bases and J dropped 1 base, with 15 bases sitting between them. CDR3: CASSPAGTLSYEQYF. Written as DNA, the CDR3 is TGTGCCAGCAGCCCGGCCGGGACACTTTCCTACGAGCAGTACTTC.

This chain links TRBV5-6 with TRBJ1-2; D not resolved. There are 14 residues in the CDR3. The germline CDR1 and CDR2 sequences are SGHDT and YYEEEE. Trimming cost V 0 bases and J 2 bases, with 8 bases left between them. CDR3 in amino acids: CASSLAGINYGYTF. CDR3 bases: TGTGCCAGCAGCTTGGCAGGAATCAACTATGGCTACACCTTC.

V gene TRBV11-2 combines with J gene TRBJ2-3, with D hard to call. This CDR3 is built from 11 residues. Germline V lookup: CDR1 SGHAT, CDR2 FQNNGV. The V and J ends lost 3 bases and 6 bases respectively, with 4 bases between them. In DNA form, the CDR3 reads TGTGCCAGCAGCTTTGGGGATACGCAGTATTTT. Its translation: CASSFGDTQYF.

This rearrangement joins TRBV5-1 to TRBJ2-3, with 8 bases matching TRBD2. The germline V gene encodes CDR1 SGHRS and CDR2 YFSETQ. The ends lost 2 bases at V and 5 bases at J; junction bases unmatched: 13. This CDR3 has 17 residues. As DNA, the CDR3 is TGCGCCAGCAGCTTTTACGGGGGGGCCGCTACAGAAGATACGCAGTATTTT. Protein product: CASSFYGGAATEDTQYF.

This chain's CDR3 is CASSEADGNEKLFF. The CDR3 DNA reads TGCGCCAGCAGTGAGGCCGACGGTAATGAAAAACTGTTTTTT. The chain is built from TRBV10-1 and TRBJ1-4; no firm D call. CDR1 is WNHNN and CDR2 is SYGVQD in the germline V gene (reference sequence). The V end was cut by 2 bases, the J end by 4 bases, with 8 bases between. The CDR3 consists of 14 residues.

This rearrangement joins TRBV7-2 to TRBJ1-5; 7 nucleotides line up with TRBD1. There are 18 residues in the CDR3. Germline V gene sequence: CDR1 SGHTA, CDR2 FQGNSA. V was pared by 1 base and J by 0 bases, with 9 bases of the junction left unmatched. The CDR3 here is CASSLVIRGHNSNQPQHF. DNA of the CDR3: TGTGCCAGCAGCTTAGTAATAAGGGGGCACAATAGCAATCAGCCCCAGCATTTT.

The chain has TRBV10-3 and TRBJ1-1; tentatively, D is TRBD1 (5 bases). CDR1 ENHRY and CDR2 SYGVKD come from the germline V gene. The ends were cut back, 7 bases at V and 4 bases at J, with 10 bases in the middle. The CDR3 consists of 12 residues. Here the CDR3 DNA reads TGTGCCATCAACATGGGGGGCACTGAAGCTTTCTTT. Protein product: CAINMGGTEAFF.

This chain joins TRBV6-1 and TRBJ1-1, with D perhaps matching TRBD1 (5 bases). Germline V lookup: CDR1 MNHNS, CDR2 SASEGT. V was clipped by 3 bases and J by 8 bases, with 10 bases between them. The CDR3 has 12 residues. CDR3 nucleotide sequence: TGTGCCAGCAGTGAGAGAGGGGCCGAAGCTTTCTTT. Translation: CASSERGAEAFF.

The V call is TRBV5-1, the J call TRBJ2-5; D possibly uses TRBD1 or TRBD2 (6 bases each). This CDR3 has 14 amino acids. The ends were cut back, 7 bases at V and 2 bases at J, with 15 bases in the middle. CDR1 is SGHRS and CDR2 is YFSETQ in the germline V gene. CDR3 DNA sequence: TGCGCCAGCGCCCGGGGGCGGGGACAAGAGACCCAGTACTTC. It translates to CASARGRGQETQYF.

V is TRBV5-1 and J is TRBJ1-2; D remains ambiguous. Germline CDR1 and CDR2: SGHRS and YFSETQ. The CDR3 contains 13 residues. V lost 4 bases to trimming and J lost 2 bases, with 9 bases between them. The CDR3 sequence is CASSHTTNYGYTF. DNA for the CDR3: TGCGCCAGCAGCCACACAACGAACTATGGCTACACCTTC.

The CDR3 is CAPRPRGGDTYNEQFF. The CDR3, as DNA: TGCGCCCCCCGCCCCCGGGGGGGGGACACATACAATGAGCAGTTCTTC. The chain carries TRBV5-1 and TRBJ2-1; 8 nucleotides agree with TRBD2. Germline-derived CDR1 and CDR2 are SGHRS and YFSETQ. The CDR3 contains 16 residues. The trim removed 10 bases at V and 4 bases at J, leaving 16 bases unmatched. The whole variable domain, remainder taken from reference TRBV5-1 and TRBJ2-1, is KAGVTQTPRYLIKTRGQQVTLSCSPISGHRSVSWYQQTPGQGLQFLFEYFSETQRNKGNFPGRFSGRQFSNSRSEMNVSTLELGDSALYLCAPRPRGGDTYNEQFFGPGTRLTVL.

The chain employs TRBV4-3 and TRBJ1-3; D uncertain. V lost 3 bases and J 4 bases, leaving 16 bases between the germline ends. The CDR3 has 16 amino acids. The germline gives CDR1 LGHNA, CDR2 YSLEER. CDR3 region: CASSHNTPVSGNTIYF. Written as DNA, the CDR3 is TGCGCCAGCAGCCATAATACCCCGGTCTCCGGAAACACCATATATTTT.

This clone was detected once. The V gene is TRBV14, the J gene TRBJ1-1; D is perhaps TRBD1 (5 bases). The germline gives CDR1 SGHDN, CDR2 FVKESK. The CDR3 sequence is 15 residues long. V gave up 4 bases and J gave up 12 bases, with 24 bases separating them. CDR3 DNA sequence: TGTGCCAGCAGCCCCCGGGGCCGGTTCACGGCAGATACTTTCTTT. Translation: CASSPRGRFTADTFF.

The chain employs TRBV7-2 and TRBJ1-3; D gene unclear. The CDR3 consists of 14 residues. The V and J ends lost 5 bases and 0 bases respectively, with 8 bases between them. The germline CDR1 and CDR2 sequences are SGHTA and FQGNSA. The CDR3 reads CASSAGSSGNTIYF. For the CDR3, the DNA is TGTGCCAGCAGCGCCGGGAGCTCTGGAAACACCATATATTTT.

This chain links TRBV3-1 (or the pseudogene TRBV3-2) with TRBJ1-2, with 7 bases that match TRBD1. Unmatched junction bases numbered 9, after V lost 4 bases and J lost 1 base. CDR1 is LGHDT, CDR2 YNNKEL, per germline (reference sequence). This CDR3 is built from 16 residues. CDR3 loop: CASSPWGQLSNYGYTF. CDR3 DNA: TGTGCCAGCAGCCCCTGGGGACAGCTGAGTAACTATGGCTACACCTTC.

The chain employs TRBV29-1 and TRBJ2-1; D remains unclear. With 7 bases removed from V and 5 bases from J, the gap between germline ends came to 6 bases. CDR3 length: 10 amino acids. Germline-derived CDR1 and CDR2 are SQVTM and ANQGSEA. The CDR3 here is CSARNNEQFF. The CDR3 DNA is TGCAGCGCAAGAAACAATGAGCAGTTCTTC.

The rearrangement uses TRBV5-1 and TRBJ2-3; 7 nucleotides align to TRBD2. After removal of 2 bases from V and 1 base from J, the junction contained 4 bases not matched to a gene. CDR1 is SGHRS, CDR2 YFSETQ, per germline. The CDR3 length is 15 residues. Here the CDR3 DNA reads TGCGCCAGCAGCTTCCCGGGAGGCCGCACAGATACGCAGTATTTT. It specifies CASSFPGGRTDTQYF.

V gene TRBV25-1 combines with J gene TRBJ2-7; D possibly corresponds to TRBD1 (6 bases). CDR3 size: 15 residues. Deletions cut 5 bases from V and 7 bases from J, with 21 bases between. Germline V lookup: CDR1 MGHDK, CDR2 SYGVNS. CDR3 sequence reads: CASSNPTGDIGEQYF. CDR3 nucleotide sequence: TGTGCCAGCAGTAACCCGACAGGAGACATAGGGGAGCAGTACTTC.